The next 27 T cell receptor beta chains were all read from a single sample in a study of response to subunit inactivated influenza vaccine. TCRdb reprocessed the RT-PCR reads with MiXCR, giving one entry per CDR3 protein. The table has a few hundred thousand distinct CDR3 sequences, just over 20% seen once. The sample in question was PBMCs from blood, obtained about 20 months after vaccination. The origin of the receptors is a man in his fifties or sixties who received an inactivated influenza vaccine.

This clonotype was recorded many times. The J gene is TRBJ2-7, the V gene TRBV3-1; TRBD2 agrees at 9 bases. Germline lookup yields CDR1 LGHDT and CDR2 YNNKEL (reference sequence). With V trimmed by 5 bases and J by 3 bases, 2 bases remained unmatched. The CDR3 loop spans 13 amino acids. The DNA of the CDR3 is TGTGCCAGCAGCAGCGGGGGGATCTACGAGCAGTACTTC. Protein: CASSSGGIYEQYF.

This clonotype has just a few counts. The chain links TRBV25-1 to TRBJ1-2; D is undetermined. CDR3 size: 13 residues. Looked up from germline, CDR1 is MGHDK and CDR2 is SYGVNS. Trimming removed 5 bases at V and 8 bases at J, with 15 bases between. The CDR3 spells CASSLTSAGGYTF. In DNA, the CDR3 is TGTGCCAGCAGTTTGACTTCTGCGGGCGGCTACACCTTC.

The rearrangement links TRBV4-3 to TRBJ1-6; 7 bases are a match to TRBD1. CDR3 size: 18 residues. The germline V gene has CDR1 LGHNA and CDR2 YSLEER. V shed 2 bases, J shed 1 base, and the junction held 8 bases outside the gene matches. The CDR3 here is CASSQTGAGGSYNSPLHF. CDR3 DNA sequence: TGCGCCAGCAGCCAAACCGGGGCAGGGGGGTCCTATAATTCACCCCTCCACTTT.

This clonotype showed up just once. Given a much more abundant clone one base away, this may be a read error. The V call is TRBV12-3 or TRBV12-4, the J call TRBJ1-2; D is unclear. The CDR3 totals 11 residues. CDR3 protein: CASSFKGGFTF. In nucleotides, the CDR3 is TGTGCCAGCAGTTTTAAGGGTGGCTTCACCTTC.

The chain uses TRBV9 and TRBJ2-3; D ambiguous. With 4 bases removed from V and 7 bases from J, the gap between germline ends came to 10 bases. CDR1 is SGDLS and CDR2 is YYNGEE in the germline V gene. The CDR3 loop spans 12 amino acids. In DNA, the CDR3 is TGTGCCAGCAGCCCGGATCAATATACGCAGTATTTT. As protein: CASSPDQYTQYF. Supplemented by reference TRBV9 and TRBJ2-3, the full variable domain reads DSGVTQTPKHLITATGQRVTLRCSPRSGDLSVYWYQQSLDQGLQFLIQYYNGEERAKGNILERFSAQQFPDLHSELNLSSLELGDSALYFCASSPDQYTQYFGPGTRLTVL.

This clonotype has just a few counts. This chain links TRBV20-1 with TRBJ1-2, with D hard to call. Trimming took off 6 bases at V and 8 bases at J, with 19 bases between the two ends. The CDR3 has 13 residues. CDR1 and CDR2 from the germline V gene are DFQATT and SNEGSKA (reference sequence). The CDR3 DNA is TGCAGTGCGGACGGACCGACCCCGGGAGGCTACACCTTC. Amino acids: CSADGPTPGGYTF.

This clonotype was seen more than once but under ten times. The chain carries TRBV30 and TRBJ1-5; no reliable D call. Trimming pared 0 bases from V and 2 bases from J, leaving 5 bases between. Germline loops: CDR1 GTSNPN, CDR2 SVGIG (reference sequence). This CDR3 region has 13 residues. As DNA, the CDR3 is TGTGCCTGGAGTGTTGGAGGCAATCAGCCCCAGCATTTT. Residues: CAWSVGGNQPQHF. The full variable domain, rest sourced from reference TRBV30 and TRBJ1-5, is SQTIHQWPATLVQPVGSPLSLECTVEGTSNPNLYWYRQAAGRGLQLLFYSVGIGQISSEVPQNLSASRPQDRQFILSSKKLLLSDSGFYLCAWSVGGNQPQHFGDGTRLSIL.

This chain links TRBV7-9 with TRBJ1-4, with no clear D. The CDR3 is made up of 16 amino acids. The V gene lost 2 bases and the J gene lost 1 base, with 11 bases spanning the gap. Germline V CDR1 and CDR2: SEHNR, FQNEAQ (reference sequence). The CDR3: CASSLFPGGTNEKLFF. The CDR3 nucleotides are TGTGCCAGCAGCTTATTTCCAGGCGGAACTAATGAAAAACTGTTTTTT.

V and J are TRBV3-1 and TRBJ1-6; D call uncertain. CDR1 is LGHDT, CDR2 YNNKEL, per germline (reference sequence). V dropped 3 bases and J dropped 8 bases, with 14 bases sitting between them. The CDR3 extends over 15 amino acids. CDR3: CASSQGSPLYSPLHF. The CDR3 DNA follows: TGTGCCAGCAGCCAGGGCAGTCCGCTCTATTCACCCCTCCACTTT.

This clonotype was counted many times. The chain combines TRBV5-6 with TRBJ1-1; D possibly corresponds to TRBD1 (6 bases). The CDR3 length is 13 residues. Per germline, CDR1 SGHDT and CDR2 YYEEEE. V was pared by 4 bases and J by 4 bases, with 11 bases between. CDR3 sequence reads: CASSPRGVTEAFF. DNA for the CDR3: TGTGCCAGCAGCCCAAGGGGGGTCACTGAAGCTTTCTTT.

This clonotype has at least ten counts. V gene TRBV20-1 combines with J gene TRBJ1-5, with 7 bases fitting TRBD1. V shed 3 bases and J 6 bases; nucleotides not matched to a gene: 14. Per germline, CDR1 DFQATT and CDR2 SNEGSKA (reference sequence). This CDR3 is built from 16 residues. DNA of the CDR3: TGCAGTGCTAGGGATCTCGACAGGGCACACACTCAGCCCCAGCATTTT. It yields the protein CSARDLDRAHTQPQHF.

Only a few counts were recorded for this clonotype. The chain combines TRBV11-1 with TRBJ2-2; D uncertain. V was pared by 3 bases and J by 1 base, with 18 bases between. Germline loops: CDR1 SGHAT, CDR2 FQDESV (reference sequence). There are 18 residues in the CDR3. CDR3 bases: TGTGCCAGCAGCTTCCAACAACCATACACGGTGAACACCGGGGAGCTGTTTTTT. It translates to CASSFQQPYTVNTGELFF.

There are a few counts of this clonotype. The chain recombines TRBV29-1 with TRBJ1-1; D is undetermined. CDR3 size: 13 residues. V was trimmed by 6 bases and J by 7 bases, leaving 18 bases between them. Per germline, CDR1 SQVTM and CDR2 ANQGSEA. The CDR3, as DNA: TGCAGCGTGGTAACCTTGGTAACGGTTGAAGCTTTCTTT. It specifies CSVVTLVTVEAFF.

CDR3 amino acids: CASSWTSGRLTDTQYF. The DNA for the CDR3 is TGTGCCAGCAGCTGGACTAGCGGGAGGCTCACAGATACGCAGTATTTT. This chain links TRBV7-9 with TRBJ2-3; 14 bases match TRBD2. Germline lookup yields CDR1 SEHNR and CDR2 FQNEAQ (reference sequence). The trim removed 4 bases at V and 2 bases at J, leaving 2 bases unmatched. This CDR3 is built from 16 residues.

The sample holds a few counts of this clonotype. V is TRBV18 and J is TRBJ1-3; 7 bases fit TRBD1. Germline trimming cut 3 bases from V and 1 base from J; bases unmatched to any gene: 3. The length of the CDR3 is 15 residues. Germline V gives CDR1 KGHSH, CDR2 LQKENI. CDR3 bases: TGTGCCAGCTCACCTGACAGGGCTTCTGGAAACACCATATATTTT. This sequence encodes CASSPDRASGNTIYF.

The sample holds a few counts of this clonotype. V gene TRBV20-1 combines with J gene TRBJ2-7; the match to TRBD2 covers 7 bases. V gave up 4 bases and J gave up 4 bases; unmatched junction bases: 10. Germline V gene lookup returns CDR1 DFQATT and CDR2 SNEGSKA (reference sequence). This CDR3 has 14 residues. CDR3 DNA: TGCAGTGCTACCTCGGGGCGGGGGTTATACGAGCAGTACTTC. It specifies CSATSGRGLYEQYF.

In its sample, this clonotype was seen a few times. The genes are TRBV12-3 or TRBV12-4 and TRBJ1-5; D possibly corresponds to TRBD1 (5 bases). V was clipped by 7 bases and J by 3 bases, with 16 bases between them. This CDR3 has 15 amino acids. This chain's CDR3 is CASKGPGDFNQPQHF. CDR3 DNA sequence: TGTGCCAGCAAGGGTCCCGGGGACTTCAATCAGCCCCAGCATTTT.

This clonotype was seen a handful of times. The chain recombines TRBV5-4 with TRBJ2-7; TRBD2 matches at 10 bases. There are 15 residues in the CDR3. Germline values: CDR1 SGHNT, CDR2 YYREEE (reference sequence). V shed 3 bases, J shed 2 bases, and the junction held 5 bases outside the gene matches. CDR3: CASSSGLANAYEQYF. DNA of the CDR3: TGTGCCAGCAGCTCGGGACTAGCGAACGCCTACGAGCAGTACTTC.

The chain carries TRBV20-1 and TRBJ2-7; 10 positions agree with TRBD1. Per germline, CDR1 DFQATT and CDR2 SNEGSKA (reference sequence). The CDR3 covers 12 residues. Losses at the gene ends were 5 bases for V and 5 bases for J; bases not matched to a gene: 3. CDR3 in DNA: TGCAGTGCTGGGGACAGGGGTAACGAGCAGTACTTC. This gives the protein CSAGDRGNEQYF.

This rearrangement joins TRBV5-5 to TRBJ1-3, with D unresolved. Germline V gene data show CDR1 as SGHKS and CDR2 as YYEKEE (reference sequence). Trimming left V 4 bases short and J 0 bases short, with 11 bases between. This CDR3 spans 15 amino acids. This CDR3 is CASSPSSFSGNTIYF. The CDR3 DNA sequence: TGTGCCAGCAGCCCATCCTCCTTCTCTGGAAACACCATATATTTT.

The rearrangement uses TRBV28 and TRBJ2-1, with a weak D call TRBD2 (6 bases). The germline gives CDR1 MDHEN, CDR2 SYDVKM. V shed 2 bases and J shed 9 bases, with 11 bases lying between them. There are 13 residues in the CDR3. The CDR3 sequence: CASSLSLGSEQFF. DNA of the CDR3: TGTGCCAGCAGTTTAAGCCTCGGGAGTGAGCAGTTCTTC.

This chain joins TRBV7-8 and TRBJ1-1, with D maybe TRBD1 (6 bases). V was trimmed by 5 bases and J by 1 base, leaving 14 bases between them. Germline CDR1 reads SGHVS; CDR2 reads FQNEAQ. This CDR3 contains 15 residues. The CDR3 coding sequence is TGTGCCAGCAGCCTAACAGCAGGGGCGAACACTGAAGCTTTCTTT. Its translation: CASSLTAGANTEAFF.

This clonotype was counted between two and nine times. CDR3 coding DNA: TGTGCCAGCAGACCTACAGGGTCAGGGGACACCGGGGAGCTGTTTTTT. Protein product: CASRPTGSGDTGELFF. The chain is built from TRBV7-2 and TRBJ2-2; maybe TRBD1 (6 bases). Looked up from germline, CDR1 is SGHTA and CDR2 is FQGNSA. The CDR3 extends over 16 amino acids. Trimming shortened V by 6 bases and J by 3 bases, and 17 bases separated the two germline ends.

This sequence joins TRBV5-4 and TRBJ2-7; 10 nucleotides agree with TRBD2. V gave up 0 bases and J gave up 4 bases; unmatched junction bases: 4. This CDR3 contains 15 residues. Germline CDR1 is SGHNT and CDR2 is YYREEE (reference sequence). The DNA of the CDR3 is TGTGCCAGCAGCTTGGGAGCGGGGGGGCCTTACGAGCAGTACTTC. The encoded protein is CASSLGAGGPYEQYF.

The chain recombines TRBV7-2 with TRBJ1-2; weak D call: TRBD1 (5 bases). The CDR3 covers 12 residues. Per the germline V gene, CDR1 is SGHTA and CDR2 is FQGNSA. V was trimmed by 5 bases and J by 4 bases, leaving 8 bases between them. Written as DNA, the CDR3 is TGTGCCAGCAGCCCGGGACTCTATGGCTACACCTTC. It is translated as CASSPGLYGYTF.

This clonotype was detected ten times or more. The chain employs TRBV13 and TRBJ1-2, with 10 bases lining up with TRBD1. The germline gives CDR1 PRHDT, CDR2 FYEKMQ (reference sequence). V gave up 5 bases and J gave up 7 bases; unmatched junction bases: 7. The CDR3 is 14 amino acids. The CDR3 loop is CASSEGQGSRGYTF. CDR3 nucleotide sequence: TGTGCCAGCAGCGAGGGACAGGGGTCTCGTGGCTACACCTTC.

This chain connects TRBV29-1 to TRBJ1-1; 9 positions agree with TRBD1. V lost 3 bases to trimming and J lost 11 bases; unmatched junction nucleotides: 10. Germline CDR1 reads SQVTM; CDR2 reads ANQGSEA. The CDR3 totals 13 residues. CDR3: CSVDGTGGGTAFF. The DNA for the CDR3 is TGCAGCGTTGACGGCACAGGGGGCGGGACCGCTTTCTTT.